This is a list of T cell receptor beta chains from one sample in a study of sequential checkpoint blockade in melanoma. Sequenced by immunoSEQ multiplex PCR; TCRdb stores in-frame clones only, minus some. This table holds about 27,000 clones, 60% to 85% found once. Sequencing was performed on CD8+ T cells sorted from blood (inferred from file names), taken from a patient given nivolumab and ipilimumab in sequence. The receptors stem from a human donor with melanoma. The CDR3 runs from the conserved cysteine through the conserved F or W. The D gene is left open where the match is weak. Only some rows state a clone size, as once, few, many or a class for expanded clones.

>TRBJ2-7|TRBV9|-|TRBD2
CASSVAASGGYEQYF
TGTGCCAGCAGCGTAGCGGCTAGCGGGGGCTACGAGCAGTACTTC
>TRBJ2-5|TRBV29-1|-|TRBD1
CSVYSGQGLGEQYF
TGCAGCGTTTACTCGGGACAGGGGCTCGGGGAGCAGTACTTC
>TRBJ2-2|TRBV9|-|TRBD2
CASSVPSSSGVDTGELFF
TGTGCCAGCAGCGTCCCCTCCTCTAGCGGGGTCGACACCGGGGAGCTGTTTTTT
>TRBJ2-7|TRBV9|-|TRBD2
CASSVSGGSYEQYF
TGTGCCAGCAGCGTAAGCGGGGGGTCCTACGAGCAGTACTTC
>TRBJ2-7|TRBV30|once|-
CAWSGPGASREQYF
TGTGCCTGGAGTGGCCCGGGAGCGTCTCGAGAGCAGTACTTC
>TRBJ2-7|TRBV7-9|once|-
CASRTLDRYEQYF
TGTGCCAGCAGAACCCTGGACAGATACGAGCAGTACTTC
>TRBJ1-2|TRBV14|once|-
CASSQDIGQPLYGYTF
TGTGCCAGCAGCCAAGATATTGGGCAGCCTCTCTATGGCTACACCTTC
>TRBJ2-2|TRBV11-2|-|-
CASSPLLRAEVTGELFF
TGTGCCAGCAGCCCGCTCCTGAGAGCCGAAGTAACCGGGGAGCTGTTTTTT
>TRBJ2-5|TRBV5-4|-|-
CASSSGTTGIIQETQYF
TGTGCCAGCAGTTCCGGGACAACGGGCATTATTCAAGAGACCCAGTACTTC
>TRBJ2-5|TRBV27|-|TRBD1
CASSLRDSTQETQYF
TGTGCCAGCAGTTTAAGGGACAGCACTCAAGAGACCCAGTACTTC
>TRBJ1-6|TRBV5-6|-|-
CASNLGGGNSPLHF
TGTGCCAGCAATTTGGGGGGGGGCAATTCACCCCTCCACTTT
>TRBJ2-7|TRBV28|-|TRBD1
CASSLLGTGTGYYEQYF
TGTGCCAGCAGTTTATTGGGCACCGGGACAGGGTATTACGAGCAGTACTTC
>TRBJ2-1|TRBV14|-|-
CASSQDGGDNEQFF
TGTGCCAGCAGCCAAGATGGAGGGGACAATGAGCAGTTCTTC
>TRBJ1-2|TRBV28|-|-
CASSPETSGYGYTF
TGTGCCAGCAGTCCCGAGACTTCTGGCTATGGCTACACCTTC
>TRBJ2-7|TRBV7-9|-|-
CASRPQGYEQYF
TGTGCCAGCCGTCCTCAGGGGTACGAGCAGTACTTC
>TRBJ1-4|TRBV9|-|-
CASSVAATNEKLFF
TGTGCCAGCAGCGTAGCGGCAACTAATGAAAAACTGTTTTTT
>TRBJ1-1|TRBV5-1|-|-
CASSLAHGNTEAFF
TGCGCCAGCAGCTTGGCTCACGGTAACACTGAAGCTTTCTTT
>TRBJ2-7|TRBV4-3|-|TRBD1
CASSQVPGGAYEQYF
TGCGCCAGCAGCCAAGTTCCAGGGGGCGCCTACGAGCAGTACTTC
>TRBJ2-4|TRBV7-2|-|-
CASTSTSVIQYF
TGTGCCAGCACGAGTACTAGTGTCATTCAGTACTTC
>TRBJ2-4|TRBV18|-|-
CASSEQGLENIQYF
TGTGCCAGCTCAGAACAGGGTCTTGAAAACATTCAGTACTTC
>TRBJ2-7|TRBV19|-|TRBD1
CASSIGSGQGYEQYF
TGTGCCAGTAGCATCGGATCGGGACAGGGCTACGAGCAGTACTTC
>TRBJ2-1|TRBV7-8|few|TRBD1
CASSWDSLSRMGKEQFF
TGTGCCAGCAGCTGGGACAGCCTCAGCAGAATGGGAAAGGAGCAGTTCTTC